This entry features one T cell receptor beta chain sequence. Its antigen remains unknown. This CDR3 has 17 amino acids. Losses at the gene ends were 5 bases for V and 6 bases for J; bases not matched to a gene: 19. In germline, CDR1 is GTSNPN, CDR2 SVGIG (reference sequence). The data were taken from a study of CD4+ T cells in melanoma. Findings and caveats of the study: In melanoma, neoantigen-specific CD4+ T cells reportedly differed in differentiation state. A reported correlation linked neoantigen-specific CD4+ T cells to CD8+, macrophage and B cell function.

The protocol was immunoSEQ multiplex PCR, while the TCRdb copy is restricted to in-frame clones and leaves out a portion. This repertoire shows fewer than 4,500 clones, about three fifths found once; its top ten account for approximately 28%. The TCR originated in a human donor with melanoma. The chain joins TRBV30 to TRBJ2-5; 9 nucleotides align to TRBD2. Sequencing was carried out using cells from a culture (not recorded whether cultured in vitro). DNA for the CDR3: TGTGCCTGGGAAGAAAAGGGCTGGAGCGGGGGGAGGAAGACCCAGTACTTC. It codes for CAWEEKGWSGGRKTQYF.